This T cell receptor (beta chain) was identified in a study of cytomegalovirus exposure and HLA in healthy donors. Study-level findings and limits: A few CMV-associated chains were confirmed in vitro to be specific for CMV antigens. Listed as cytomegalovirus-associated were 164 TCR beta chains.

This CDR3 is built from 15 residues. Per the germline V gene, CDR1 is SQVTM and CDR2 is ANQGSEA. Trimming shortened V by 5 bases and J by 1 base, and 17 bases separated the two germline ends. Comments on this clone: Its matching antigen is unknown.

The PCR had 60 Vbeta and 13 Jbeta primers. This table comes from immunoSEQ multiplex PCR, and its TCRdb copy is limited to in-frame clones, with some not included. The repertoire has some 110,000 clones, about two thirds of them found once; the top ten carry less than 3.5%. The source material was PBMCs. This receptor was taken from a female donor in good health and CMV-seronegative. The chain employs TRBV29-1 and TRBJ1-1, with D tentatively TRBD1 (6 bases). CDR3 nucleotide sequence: TGCAGCGTTCGGTTAGGGGGGGCACAGAACACTGAAGCTTTCTTT. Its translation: CSVRLGGAQNTEAFF.